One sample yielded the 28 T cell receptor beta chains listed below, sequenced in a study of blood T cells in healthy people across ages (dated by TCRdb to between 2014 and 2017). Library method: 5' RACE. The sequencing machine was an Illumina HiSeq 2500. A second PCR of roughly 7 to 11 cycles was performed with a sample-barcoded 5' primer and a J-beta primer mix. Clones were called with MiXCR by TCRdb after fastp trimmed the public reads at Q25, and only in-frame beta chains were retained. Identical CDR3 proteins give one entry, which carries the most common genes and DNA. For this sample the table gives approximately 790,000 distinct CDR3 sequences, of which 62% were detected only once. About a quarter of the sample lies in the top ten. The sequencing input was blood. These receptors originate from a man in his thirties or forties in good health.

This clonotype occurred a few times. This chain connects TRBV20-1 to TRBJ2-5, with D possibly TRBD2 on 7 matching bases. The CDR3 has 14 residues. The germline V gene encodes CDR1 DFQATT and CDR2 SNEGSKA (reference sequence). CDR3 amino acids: CSLGGGPLVETQYF. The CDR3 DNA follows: TGCAGCTTGGGAGGGGGGCCCCTCGTAGAGACCCAGTACTTC.

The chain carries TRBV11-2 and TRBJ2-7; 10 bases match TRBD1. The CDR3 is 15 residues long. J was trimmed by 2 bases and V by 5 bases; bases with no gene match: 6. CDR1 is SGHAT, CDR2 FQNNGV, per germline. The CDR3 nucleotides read TGTGCCAGCAGCAGGACCGGACAGGGGGCCTACGAGCAGTACTTC. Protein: CASSRTGQGAYEQYF. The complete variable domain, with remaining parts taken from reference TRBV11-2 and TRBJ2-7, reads EAGVAQSPRYKIIEKRQSVAFWCNPISGHATLYWYQQILGQGPKLLIQFQNNGVVDDSQLPKDRFSAERLKGVDSTLKIQPAKLEDSAVYLCASSRTGQGAYEQYFGPGTRLTVT.

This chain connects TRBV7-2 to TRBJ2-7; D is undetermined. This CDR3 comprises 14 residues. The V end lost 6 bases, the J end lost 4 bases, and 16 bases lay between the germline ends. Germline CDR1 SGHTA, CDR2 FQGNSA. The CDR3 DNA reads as TGTGCCAGCAGTTTTGGGGATCAAGAATACGAGCAGTACTTC. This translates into CASSFGDQEYEQYF.

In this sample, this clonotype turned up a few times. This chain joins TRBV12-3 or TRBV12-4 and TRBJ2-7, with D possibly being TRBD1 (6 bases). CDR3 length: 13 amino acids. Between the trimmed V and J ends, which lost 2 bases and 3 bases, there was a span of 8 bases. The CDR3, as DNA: TGTGCCAGCAGTTTAACACAGGGCTACGAGCAGTACTTC. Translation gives CASSLTQGYEQYF.

CDR3 coding DNA: TGTGCCGGGACTAGCGGGCCAGTAGGGAAGCAGTACTTC. This sequence encodes CAGTSGPVGKQYF. The gene calls are TRBV2 and TRBJ2-7, with 12 bases lining up with TRBD2. V lost 11 bases, J lost 8 bases, and 10 bases stayed unmatched. Per germline, CDR1 SNHLY and CDR2 FYNNEI. This CDR3 region has 13 residues.

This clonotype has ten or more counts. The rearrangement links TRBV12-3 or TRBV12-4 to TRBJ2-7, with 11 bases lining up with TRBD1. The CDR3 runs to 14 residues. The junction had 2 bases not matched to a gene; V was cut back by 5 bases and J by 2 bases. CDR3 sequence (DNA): TGTGCCAGCAGTCGGGGACAGGGGGCCTACGAGCAGTACTTC. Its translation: CASSRGQGAYEQYF.

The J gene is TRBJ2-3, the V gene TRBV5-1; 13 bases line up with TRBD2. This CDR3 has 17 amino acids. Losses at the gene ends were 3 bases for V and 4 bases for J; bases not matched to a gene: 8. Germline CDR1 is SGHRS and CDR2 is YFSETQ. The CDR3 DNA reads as TGCGCCAGCAGCTCCGGACTAGCGGGGGTTCGCGCAGATACGCAGTATTTT. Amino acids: CASSSGLAGVRADTQYF.

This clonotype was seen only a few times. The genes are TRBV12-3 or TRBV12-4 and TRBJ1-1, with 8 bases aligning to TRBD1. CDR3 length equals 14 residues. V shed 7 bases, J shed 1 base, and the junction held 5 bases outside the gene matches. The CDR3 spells CASTLDRENTEAFF. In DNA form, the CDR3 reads TGTGCCAGCACTCTGGACAGGGAGAACACTGAAGCTTTCTTT.

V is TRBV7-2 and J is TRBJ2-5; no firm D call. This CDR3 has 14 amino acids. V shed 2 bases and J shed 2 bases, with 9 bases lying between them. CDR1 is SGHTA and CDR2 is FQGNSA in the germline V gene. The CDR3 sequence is CASSLISGQETQYF. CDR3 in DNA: TGTGCCAGCAGCTTAATTTCAGGACAAGAGACCCAGTACTTC.

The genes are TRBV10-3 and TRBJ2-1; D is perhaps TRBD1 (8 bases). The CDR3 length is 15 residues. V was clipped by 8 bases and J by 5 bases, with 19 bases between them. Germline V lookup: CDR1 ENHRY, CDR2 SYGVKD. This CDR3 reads CAIGYRGGPNNEQFF. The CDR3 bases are TGTGCCATCGGGTACAGGGGGGGCCCAAACAATGAGCAGTTCTTC.

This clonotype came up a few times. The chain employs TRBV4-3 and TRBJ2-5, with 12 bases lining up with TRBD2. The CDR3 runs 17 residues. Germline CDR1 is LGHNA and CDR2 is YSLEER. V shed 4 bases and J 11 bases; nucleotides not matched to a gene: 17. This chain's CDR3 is CASSRFAGTSGPNEQYF. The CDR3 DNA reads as TGCGCCAGCAGCCGTTTTGCCGGGACTAGCGGGCCTAATGAGCAGTACTTC.

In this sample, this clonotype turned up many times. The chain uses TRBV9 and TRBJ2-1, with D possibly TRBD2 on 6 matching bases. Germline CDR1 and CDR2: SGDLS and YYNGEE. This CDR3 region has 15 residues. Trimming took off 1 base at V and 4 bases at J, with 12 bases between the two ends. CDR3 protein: CASSVLEGPYNEQFF. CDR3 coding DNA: TGTGCCAGCAGCGTACTGGAGGGACCTTACAATGAGCAGTTCTTC.

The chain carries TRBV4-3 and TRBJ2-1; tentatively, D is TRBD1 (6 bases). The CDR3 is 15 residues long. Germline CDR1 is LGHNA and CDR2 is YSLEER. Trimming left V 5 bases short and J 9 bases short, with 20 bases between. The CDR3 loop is CASSGPGTLSSEQFF. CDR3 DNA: TGCGCCAGCAGCGGACCCGGGACACTCTCGAGTGAGCAGTTCTTC.

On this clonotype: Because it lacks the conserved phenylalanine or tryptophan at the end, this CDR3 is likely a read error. In nucleotides, the CDR3 is TGTGCCAGCAGCTTAACTAGCGTCTACAATGAGCAGTTCTGC. Translated: CASSLTSVYNEQFC. The V and J genes are TRBV7-2 and TRBJ2-1, with TRBD2 matching 7 bases. V lost 2 bases, J lost 3 bases, and 1 base stayed unmatched. Germline V gene lookup returns CDR1 SGHTA and CDR2 FQGNSA. The CDR3 has 14 residues.

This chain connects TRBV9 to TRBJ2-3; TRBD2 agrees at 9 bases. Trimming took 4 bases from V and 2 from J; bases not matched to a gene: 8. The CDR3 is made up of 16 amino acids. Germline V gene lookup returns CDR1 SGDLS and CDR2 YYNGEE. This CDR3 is CASSTTLAGSTDTQYF. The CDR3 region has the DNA TGTGCCAGCAGCACCACGCTAGCGGGGTCCACAGATACGCAGTATTTT.

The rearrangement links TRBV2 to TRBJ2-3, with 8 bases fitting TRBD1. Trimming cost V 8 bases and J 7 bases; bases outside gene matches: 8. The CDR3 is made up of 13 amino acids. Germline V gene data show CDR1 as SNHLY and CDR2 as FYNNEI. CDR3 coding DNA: TGTGCCAGCTTACAACGGACAGGGAATACGCAGTATTTT. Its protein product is CASLQRTGNTQYF.

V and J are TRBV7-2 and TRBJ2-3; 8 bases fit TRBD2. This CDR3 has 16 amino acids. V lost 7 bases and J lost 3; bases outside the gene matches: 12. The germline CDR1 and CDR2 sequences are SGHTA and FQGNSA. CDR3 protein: CASIQLPGGYTDTQYF. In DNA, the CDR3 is TGTGCCAGCATTCAACTCCCGGGGGGGTATACAGATACGCAGTATTTT.

This CDR3 is CASSPHEGEGNQPQHF. Here the CDR3 DNA reads TGTGCCAGCAGCCCCCATGAAGGGGAGGGCAATCAGCCCCAGCATTTT. This chain links TRBV4-2 with TRBJ1-5, with D perhaps matching TRBD1 (5 bases). This CDR3 contains 16 residues. V was trimmed by 4 bases and J by 2 bases, leaving 15 bases between them. In germline, CDR1 is LGHNA, CDR2 YNFKEQ.

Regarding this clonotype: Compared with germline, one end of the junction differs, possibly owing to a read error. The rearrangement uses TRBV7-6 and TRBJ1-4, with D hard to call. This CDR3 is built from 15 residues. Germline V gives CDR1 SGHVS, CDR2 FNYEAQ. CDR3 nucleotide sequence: TGTGCTAGCAGCAAAGGCGTAGGCGGGAATGAAAAACTGTTTTTT. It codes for CASSKGVGGNEKLFF.

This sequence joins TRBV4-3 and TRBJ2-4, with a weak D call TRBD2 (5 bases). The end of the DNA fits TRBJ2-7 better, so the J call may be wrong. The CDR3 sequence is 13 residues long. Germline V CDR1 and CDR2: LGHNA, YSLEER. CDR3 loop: CASSQGRINEQYF. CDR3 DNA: TGCGCCAGCAGCCAAGGGAGGATCAACGAGCAGTACTTC.

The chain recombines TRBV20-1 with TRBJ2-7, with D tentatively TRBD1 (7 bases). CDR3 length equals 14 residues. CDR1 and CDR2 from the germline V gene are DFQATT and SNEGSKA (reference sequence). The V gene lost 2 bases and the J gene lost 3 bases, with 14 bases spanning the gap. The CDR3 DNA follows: TGCAGTGCTAGACAGGGGGGTCGGGACTACGAGCAGTACTTC. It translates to CSARQGGRDYEQYF.

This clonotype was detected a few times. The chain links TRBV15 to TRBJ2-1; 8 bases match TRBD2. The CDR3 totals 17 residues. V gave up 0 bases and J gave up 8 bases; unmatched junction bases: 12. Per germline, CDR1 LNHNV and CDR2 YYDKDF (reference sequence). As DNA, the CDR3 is TGTGCCACCAGCAGAGACTCGGGGGGGCCAATGAGTGATGAGCAGTTCTTC. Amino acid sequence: CATSRDSGGPMSDEQFF.

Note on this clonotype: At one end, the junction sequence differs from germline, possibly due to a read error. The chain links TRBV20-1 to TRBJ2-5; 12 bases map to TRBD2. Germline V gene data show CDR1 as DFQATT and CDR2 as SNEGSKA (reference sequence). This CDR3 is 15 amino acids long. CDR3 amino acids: CSAPPSGGAREAQYF. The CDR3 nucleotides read TGCAGTGCCCCTCCTAGCGGGGGGGCCAGAGAGGCCCAGTACTTC.

The CDR3 loop is CASSGGTGGVNEQFF. In nucleotides, the CDR3 is TGCGCCAGCAGCGGAGGGACAGGGGGAGTCAATGAGCAGTTCTTC. The chain has TRBV5-1 and TRBJ2-1; 11 bases line up with TRBD1. The length of the CDR3 is 15 residues. CDR1 is SGHRS and CDR2 is YFSETQ in the germline V gene. The ends lost 4 bases at V and 6 bases at J; junction bases unmatched: 6.

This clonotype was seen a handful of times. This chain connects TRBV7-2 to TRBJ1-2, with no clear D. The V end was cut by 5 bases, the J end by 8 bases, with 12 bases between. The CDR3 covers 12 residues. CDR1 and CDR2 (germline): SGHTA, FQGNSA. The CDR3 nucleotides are TGTGCCAGCAGCCTCAACAGAGGGGGCTACACCTTC. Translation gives CASSLNRGGYTF.

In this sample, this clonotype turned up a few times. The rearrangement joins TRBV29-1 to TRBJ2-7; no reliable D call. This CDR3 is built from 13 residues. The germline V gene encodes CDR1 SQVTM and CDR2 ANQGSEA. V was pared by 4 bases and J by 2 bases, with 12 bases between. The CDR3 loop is CSVVDGPTYEQYF. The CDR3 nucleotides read TGCAGCGTTGTAGACGGCCCAACCTACGAGCAGTACTTC.

Here the CDR3 DNA reads TGTGCCAGCAGTTCGGCCGGACAGGAGTCCTACGAGCAGTACTTC. It encodes CASSSAGQESYEQYF. This sequence joins TRBV27 and TRBJ2-7; TRBD1 agrees at 7 bases. The germline V gene encodes CDR1 MNHEY and CDR2 SMNVEV (reference sequence). This CDR3 is built from 15 residues. After removal of 4 bases from V and 1 base from J, the junction contained 7 bases not matched to a gene.

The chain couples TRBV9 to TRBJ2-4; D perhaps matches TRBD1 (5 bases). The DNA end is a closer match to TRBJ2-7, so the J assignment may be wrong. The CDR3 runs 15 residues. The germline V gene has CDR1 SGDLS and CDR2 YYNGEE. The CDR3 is CASSVGGPLMGEQYF. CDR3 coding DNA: TGTGCCAGCAGCGTAGGGGGCCCCCTTATGGGCGAGCAGTACTTC.